Following are 32 T cell receptor beta chains from one sample sequenced in a study of OX40 agonist ivuxolimab in advanced cancers. Sequenced by immunoSEQ multiplex PCR; TCRdb stores in-frame clones only, minus some. The sample gives around 58,000 clones, around 89% of which show up once; 1.3% to 1.5% is in the top ten. The sequencing here drew on CD4+ or CD8+ T cells sorted from blood, taken in a trial of the OX40 agonist ivuxolimab. The receptors originated from an adult with an advanced solid tumor such as melanoma, head and neck, liver or kidney cancer.

The chain joins TRBV19 to TRBJ2-5; D uncertain. The germline V and J ends were trimmed by 0 bases and 5 bases, with 10 bases remaining between them. CDR1 LNHDA and CDR2 SQIVND come from the germline V gene (reference sequence). This CDR3 is built from 14 residues. This CDR3 is CASSIEAGSETQYF. The DNA of the CDR3 is TGTGCCAGTAGTATAGAAGCAGGTTCGGAGACCCAGTACTTC. Using reference TRBV19 and TRBJ2-5 for the parts outside the CDR3, the full variable domain is DGGITQSPKYLFRKEGQNVTLSCEQNLNHDAMYWYRQDPGQGLRLIYYSQIVNDFQKGDIAEGYSVSREKKESFPLTVTSAQKNPTAFYLCASSIEAGSETQYFGPGTRLLVL.

The chain has TRBV4-2 and TRBJ2-5, with D hard to call. CDR1 LGHNA and CDR2 YNFKEQ come from the germline V gene. This CDR3 has 14 residues. Trimming stripped 4 bases from V and 2 bases from J, with 11 bases between. This CDR3 reads CASSPPREQETQYF. The CDR3 bases are TGTGCCAGCAGCCCCCCTCGAGAACAAGAGACCCAGTACTTC.

This chain links TRBV13 with TRBJ2-7; TRBD1 matches 8 bases. The J segment lost 4 bases and the V segment lost 4 bases, leaving 12 bases of the junction unmatched. CDR1 is PRHDT and CDR2 is FYEKMQ in the germline V gene (reference sequence). This CDR3 spans 16 amino acids. DNA for the CDR3: TGTGCCAGCAGCTACAGACAGGGGCGATCTGGGTACGAGCAGTACTTC. Residues: CASSYRQGRSGYEQYF.

A few counts support this clone. V and J are TRBV5-1 and TRBJ2-7; D call uncertain. The germline V and J ends were trimmed by 5 bases and 2 bases, with 11 bases remaining between them. CDR3 length: 13 residues. CDR1 SGHRS and CDR2 YFSETQ come from the germline V gene. The CDR3 reads CASSDGRAYEQYF. CDR3 in DNA: TGCGCCAGCAGTGATGGACGGGCCTACGAGCAGTACTTC.

This chain joins TRBV2 and TRBJ1-1; the match to TRBD1 covers 9 bases. The germline gives CDR1 SNHLY, CDR2 FYNNEI. V shed 8 bases and J 3 bases; nucleotides not matched to a gene: 10. This CDR3 contains 15 residues. In DNA form, the CDR3 reads TGTGCCAGCGGAGGGACAGGGCGGGTAGACACTGAAGCTTTCTTT. Its protein product is CASGGTGRVDTEAFF.

The DNA for the CDR3 is TGCGCCAGCAGGACGGACCGAGGGGCTGAAGCTTTCTTT. The encoded protein is CASRTDRGAEAFF. The V and J genes are TRBV5-1 and TRBJ1-1; D is possibly TRBD1 (5 bases). Germline V gives CDR1 SGHRS, CDR2 YFSETQ. Trimming stripped 5 bases from V and 6 bases from J, with 14 bases between. The CDR3 has 13 amino acids.

The chain combines TRBV30 with TRBJ1-3, with D unclear. Germline V gene data show CDR1 as GTSNPN and CDR2 as SVGIG (reference sequence). The V end was cut by 6 bases, the J end by 1 base, with 7 bases between. The CDR3 runs 12 residues. The CDR3 sequence: CACGKSGNTIYF. Written as DNA, the CDR3 is TGTGCCTGTGGTAAATCTGGAAACACCATATATTTT.

This clone was counted between two and nine times. The V and J genes are TRBV7-6 and TRBJ2-3; weak D call: TRBD1 (6 bases). V was clipped by 5 bases and J by 1 base, with 13 bases between them. The CDR3 has 15 residues. Germline CDR1 SGHVS, CDR2 FNYEAQ. The CDR3 nucleotides are TGTGCCAGCAGCCATTCGGACAGCCGCACAGATACGCAGTATTTT. Protein: CASSHSDSRTDTQYF.

The count of this clone is one. The chain recombines TRBV19 with TRBJ1-5, with D unresolved. The germline CDR1 and CDR2 sequences are LNHDA and SQIVND (reference sequence). CDR3 length: 13 amino acids. V lost 0 bases and J lost 9, with 9 bases in between. CDR3 DNA sequence: TGTGCCAGTAGTATAGATCGGGGAGGGCCCCAGCATTTT. This translates into CASSIDRGGPQHF.

The CDR3 DNA follows: TGTGCCAGCAGTCTCACCCCCGGGACAGGGGAGACTGAAGCTTTCTTT. Residues: CASSLTPGTGETEAFF. This chain links TRBV28 with TRBJ1-1; 10 positions match TRBD1. Germline V CDR1 and CDR2: MDHEN, SYDVKM. The CDR3 runs 16 residues. Trimming at V came to 5 bases and at J to 5 bases, leaving 11 bases not matched to a gene.

The chain couples TRBV6-1 to TRBJ2-7; TRBD2 might be the D (7 bases). The germline V gene encodes CDR1 MNHNS and CDR2 SASEGT. V lost 7 bases and J 2 bases, leaving 15 bases between the germline ends. The CDR3 loop spans 14 amino acids. The CDR3 DNA reads as TGTGCCAGCACCGAGGGGGGGATAACCTACGAGCAGTACTTC. It codes for CASTEGGITYEQYF.

V is TRBV30 and J is TRBJ1-2, with D perhaps TRBD1 (5 bases). V shed 0 bases and J shed 2 bases, with 10 bases lying between them. Germline loops: CDR1 GTSNPN, CDR2 SVGIG (reference sequence). There are 14 residues in the CDR3. CDR3 nucleotide sequence: TGTGCCTGGAGTGTCGGTAGGGGCAACTATGGCTACACCTTC. This codes for CAWSVGRGNYGYTF.

This chain uses TRBV5-4 with TRBJ1-1, with D hard to call. Germline V gives CDR1 SGHNT, CDR2 YYREEE (reference sequence). V was trimmed by 3 bases and J by 1 base, leaving 10 bases between them. There are 14 residues in the CDR3. The CDR3 sequence is CASSSALRNTEAFF. In DNA, the CDR3 is TGTGCCAGCAGCTCCGCCCTCAGGAACACTGAAGCTTTCTTT.

This chain uses TRBV6-1 with TRBJ2-1; no reliable D call. CDR1 is MNHNS and CDR2 is SASEGT in the germline V gene. The CDR3 has 13 amino acids. The V end lost 7 bases, the J end lost 1 base, and 8 bases lay between the germline ends. In DNA form, the CDR3 reads TGTGCCAGCACGGGCGTGTCCTACAATGAGCAGTTCTTC. Protein sequence: CASTGVSYNEQFF.

V usage is TRBV6-6 and J usage is TRBJ1-2; D remains ambiguous. Trimming shortened V by 6 bases and J by 4 bases, and 12 bases separated the two germline ends. Per germline, CDR1 MNHNY and CDR2 SVGAGI (reference sequence). CDR3 length: 13 residues. In nucleotides, the CDR3 is TGTGCCAGCAGCAAAGCGGGTGGCTATGGCTACACCTTC. It encodes CASSKAGGYGYTF.

The chain links TRBV7-3 to TRBJ1-1; no definite D call. Germline CDR1 reads SGHTA; CDR2 reads FQGTGA. CDR3 length: 13 residues. V lost 0 bases and J lost 3, with 5 bases in between. This CDR3 reads CASSLTGYTEAFF. Here the CDR3 DNA reads TGTGCCAGCAGCTTAACTGGGTACACTGAAGCTTTCTTT.

The chain links TRBV9 to TRBJ1-3; D might be TRBD1 (6 bases). The CDR3 sequence is 16 residues long. Germline lookup yields CDR1 SGDLS and CDR2 YYNGEE. V was trimmed by 3 bases and J by 0 bases, leaving 13 bases between them. The CDR3: CASSETGHFSGNTIYF. CDR3 DNA sequence: TGTGCCAGCAGCGAGACGGGACACTTCTCTGGAAACACCATATATTTT.

The chain has TRBV5-5 and TRBJ2-7; no clear D gene. From germline, CDR1 is SGHKS and CDR2 YYEKEE (reference sequence). Trimming cost V 0 bases and J 0 bases, with 7 bases left between them. This CDR3 is built from 14 residues. CDR3 in amino acids: CASSLDGSSYEQYF. In DNA form, the CDR3 reads TGTGCCAGCAGCTTGGACGGCAGCTCCTACGAGCAGTACTTC.

CDR3: CASSPRSGQPQHF. The CDR3 DNA is TGTGCCAGCTCACCCCGGTCGGGACAGCCCCAGCATTTT. This sequence joins TRBV18 and TRBJ1-5; D uncertain. CDR1 is KGHSH, CDR2 LQKENI, per germline. V lost 3 bases and J lost 7, with 10 bases in between. This CDR3 is 13 amino acids long.

The J gene is TRBJ2-7, the V gene TRBV6-6; 11 positions agree with TRBD2. Germline V lookup: CDR1 MNHNY, CDR2 SVGAGI (reference sequence). J was trimmed by 6 bases and V by 6 bases; bases with no gene match: 7. The length of the CDR3 is 14 residues. The CDR3 nucleotides read TGTGCCAGCAGCCTAGCGGGGGGATTCTCCGAGCAGTACTTC. It specifies CASSLAGGFSEQYF.

This chain links TRBV11-2 with TRBJ2-4; a weak D match, TRBD2 (6 bases). Trimming took off 5 bases at V and 7 bases at J, with 15 bases between the two ends. Germline V gene sequence: CDR1 SGHAT, CDR2 FQNNGV. This CDR3 comprises 14 residues. The CDR3: CASSLGSSRNIQYF. CDR3 in DNA: TGTGCCAGCAGCCTCGGGAGCTCCCGCAACATTCAGTACTTC.

In its sample, this clone was seen once. The V and J genes are TRBV9 and TRBJ2-5; 8 nucleotides match TRBD1. CDR3 length: 14 residues. CDR1 is SGDLS, CDR2 YYNGEE, per germline. Trimming at V came to 4 bases and at J to 4 bases, leaving 6 bases not matched to a gene. The CDR3: CASSSPGGRETQYF. For the CDR3, the DNA is TGTGCCAGCAGCTCCCCAGGGGGCAGAGAGACCCAGTACTTC.

This clone was counted between two and nine times. This chain uses TRBV7-2 with TRBJ1-4; unclear D gene. The CDR3 runs 14 residues. Trimming cost V 0 bases and J 2 bases, with 4 bases left between them. Germline V lookup: CDR1 SGHTA, CDR2 FQGNSA. The CDR3: CASSLAGTNEKLFF. CDR3 sequence (DNA): TGTGCCAGCAGCTTAGCAGGGACTAATGAAAAACTGTTTTTT.

The rearrangement uses TRBV5-1 and TRBJ1-5; possibly TRBD1 for D (5 bases). Trimming stripped 0 bases from V and 3 bases from J, with 7 bases between. The CDR3 runs 14 residues. Per the germline V gene, CDR1 is SGHRS and CDR2 is YFSETQ. In DNA, the CDR3 is TGCGCCAGCAGCTTGGGGGGCTACAATCAGCCCCAGCATTTT. It encodes CASSLGGYNQPQHF.

The chain combines TRBV14 with TRBJ2-3, with TRBD2 matching over 7 bases. The CDR3 sequence is 17 residues long. The germline gives CDR1 SGHDN, CDR2 FVKESK. V was clipped by 0 bases and J by 3 bases; unmatched bases: 9. This CDR3 is CASSQDLGDSGTDTQYF. The CDR3 DNA reads as TGTGCCAGCAGCCAAGATCTTGGTGATAGCGGGACAGATACGCAGTATTTT. Combining the CDR3 with reference TRBV14 and TRBJ2-3 gives the whole variable domain EAGVTQFPSHSVIEKGQTVTLRCDPISGHDNLYWYRRVMGKEIKFLLHFVKESKQDESGMPNNRFLAERTGGTYSTLKVQPAELEDSGVYFCASSQDLGDSGTDTQYFGPGTRLTVL.

V usage is TRBV28 and J usage is TRBJ2-3; either TRBD1 or TRBD2 may fit D (5 bases each). Trimming took off 6 bases at V and 9 bases at J, with 13 bases between the two ends. The CDR3 loop spans 12 amino acids. From germline, CDR1 is MDHEN and CDR2 SYDVKM. The CDR3 region is CASSLRDATQYF. The CDR3 bases are TGTGCCAGCAGCCTCCGGGACGCGACGCAGTATTTT.

Only one count was recorded for this clone. The rearrangement links TRBV5-6 to TRBJ2-7; D possibly matches TRBD1 or TRBD2 (5 bases each). Trimming shortened V by 0 bases and J by 7 bases, and 17 bases separated the two germline ends. This CDR3 spans 15 amino acids. Germline V lookup: CDR1 SGHDT, CDR2 YYEEEE. CDR3 residues: CASSLGRDLLWEQYF. DNA for the CDR3: TGTGCCAGCAGCTTGGGTCGGGACCTGCTTTGGGAGCAGTACTTC.

This sequence joins TRBV2 and TRBJ2-7, with 7 bases fitting TRBD1. Germline CDR1 is SNHLY and CDR2 is FYNNEI. CDR3 size: 12 residues. The ends lost 7 bases at V and 6 bases at J; junction bases unmatched: 6. The CDR3 sequence: CASNRDSGEQYF. DNA of the CDR3: TGTGCCAGCAACCGGGACAGTGGCGAGCAGTACTTC.

The V gene is TRBV7-3, the J gene TRBJ2-7; D unresolved. The V end was cut by 1 base, the J end by 9 bases, with 16 bases between. CDR3 length equals 14 residues. The V gene's germline CDR1 is SGHTA and CDR2 FQGTGA. The CDR3 reads CASSLSRADGRQYF. The CDR3 DNA reads TGTGCCAGCAGCTTAAGTAGGGCCGACGGTCGGCAGTACTTC.

The chain has TRBV7-2 and TRBJ2-4, with TRBD1 matching 8 bases. Germline values: CDR1 SGHTA, CDR2 FQGNSA. V lost 5 bases, J lost 0 bases, and 3 bases stayed unmatched. The CDR3 sequence is 15 residues long. The CDR3 bases are TGTGCCAGCAGCCGGGGACAGGTAGCCAAAAACATTCAGTACTTC. This translates into CASSRGQVAKNIQYF.

The chain links TRBV28 to TRBJ2-1, with 9 bases fitting TRBD1. The V and J ends lost 6 bases and 5 bases, in that order; junction bases with no gene match: 8. In germline, CDR1 is MDHEN, CDR2 SYDVKM. This CDR3 comprises 15 residues. The CDR3 coding sequence is TGTGCCAGCAGGGCCGGGACAGGGATTCACAATGAGCAGTTCTTC. Encoded protein: CASRAGTGIHNEQFF.

This sequence joins TRBV5-1 and TRBJ2-7; 9 bases are a match to TRBD1. Germline CDR1 reads SGHRS; CDR2 reads YFSETQ. The CDR3 contains 15 residues. J gave up 4 bases and V 7 bases, and 12 bases lay outside the gene matches. In DNA form, the CDR3 reads TGCGCCAGCGCATCCAGGACAGGGGATAGATACGAGCAGTACTTC. Its translation: CASASRTGDRYEQYF.